A selection of T cell receptor beta chains follows, all from one sample in a study of post-analysis software for immune sequencing data. Using its own MiXCR run on the PCR reads, TCRdb lists one record per CDR3 protein. This table has 380,000 or so distinct CDR3 sequences, roughly 38% appearing once. The sample was blood. These receptors were taken from a girl between 10 and 17 years old with multiple sclerosis. Each CDR3 is given with its conserved first and last residue. A D gene is named only where the DNA matches it firmly. The size of a clone is reported for some rows only, either as once, few or many, or as a class for expanded clones.

clone_size | j_call | v_call | d_call | cdr3_aa | cdr3_nt
NA | TRBJ1-2 | TRBV7-2 | NA | CASSVTGWGYTF | TGTGCCAGCAGCGTGACGGGGTGGGGCTACACCTTC
NA | TRBJ1-2 | TRBV3-1 | NA | CASSQDVGLGYTF | TGTGCCAGCAGCCAAGACGTAGGCCTTGGCTACACCTTC
few | TRBJ2-1 | TRBV18 | NA | CASSPRVPNEQFF | TGTGCCAGCTCACCACGGGTCCCCAATGAGCAGTTCTTC
NA | TRBJ2-1 | TRBV5-1 | NA | CASSLSRGGPIEQFF | TGCGCCAGCAGCTTATCGAGGGGGGGCCCCATTGAGCAGTTCTTC
NA | TRBJ2-5 | TRBV14 | TRBD2 | CASSLTSGGTQETQYF | TGTGCCAGCAGCCTGACTAGCGGGGGAACCCAAGAGACCCAGTACTTC
few | TRBJ2-7 | TRBV5-6 | NA | CASRQAPGDTYEQYF | TGTGCCAGCAGACAGGCCCCAGGAGACACCTACGAGCAGTACTTC
NA | TRBJ2-7 | TRBV14 | NA | CASSAGLLLEQYF | TGTGCCAGCAGCGCCGGGCTCCTTCTCGAGCAGTACTTC
few | TRBJ2-1 | TRBV24-1 | NA | CATSDFARGRGVNEQFF | TGTGCCACCAGTGATTTTGCGAGAGGCAGGGGTGTAAATGAGCAGTTCTTC
few | TRBJ2-1 | TRBV11-2 | NA | CASSLPLGAGVTSPSYNEQFF | TGTGCCAGCAGCTTACCCCTGGGGGCAGGAGTTACGAGTCCCTCCTACAATGAGCAGTTCTTC
NA | TRBJ2-7 | TRBV12-3/TRBV12-4 | TRBD2 | CASSLSGGATYGQYF | TGTGCCAGCAGTCTTAGCGGGGGGGCCACCTACGGGCAGTACTTC
NA | TRBJ1-1 | TRBV7-9 | NA | CASSPGGARAFF | TGTGCCAGCAGCCCTGGGGGGGCTAGGGCTTTCTTT
NA | TRBJ2-3 | TRBV10-3 | NA | CAISESTLPSTDTQYF | TGTGCCATCAGTGAGTCGACTCTGCCCAGCACAGATACGCAGTATTTT
NA | TRBJ1-2 | TRBV7-8 | TRBD1 | CASSQRTGRDYGYTF | TGTGCCAGCAGCCAACGGACAGGAAGGGACTATGGCTACACCTTC
few | TRBJ2-5 | TRBV2 | NA | CASSGSDVTQETQYF | TGTGCCAGCAGTGGTAGCGACGTCACCCAAGAGACCCAGTACTTC
many | TRBJ2-5 | TRBV9 | TRBD2 | CASSVASGGAGETQYF | TGTGCCAGCAGCGTCGCTAGCGGGGGGGCAGGAGAGACCCAGTACTTC
once | TRBJ1-1 | TRBV27 | TRBD1 | CASSSKHRGRMNTEAFF | TGTGCCAGCAGTTCAAAACACAGGGGGCGGATGAACACTGAAGCTTTCTTT
NA | TRBJ2-3 | TRBV6-4 | TRBD1 | CASSDGQGADTQYF | TGTGCCAGCAGTGACGGACAGGGGGCAGATACGCAGTATTTT
NA | TRBJ2-5 | TRBV6-5 | TRBD1 | CASSYGTGRETQYF | TGTGCCAGCAGTTACGGGACAGGGAGAGAGACCCAGTACTTC
NA | TRBJ2-3 | TRBV27 | TRBD1 | CASIHRGVRDTQYF | TGTGCCAGCATTCACAGGGGGGTCAGAGATACGCAGTATTTT
NA | TRBJ2-2 | TRBV12-3/TRBV12-4 | TRBD1 | CASRKQGAGTGELFF | TGTGCCAGCAGGAAACAGGGGGCAGGCACCGGGGAGCTGTTTTTT
NA | TRBJ1-2 | TRBV18 | NA | CASSPPGGVSASYGYTF | TGTGCCAGCTCACCACCCGGCGGGGTCTCCGCCTCTTATGGCTACACCTTC
NA | TRBJ1-5 | TRBV5-1 | NA | CASSLVGQGQPQHF | TGCGCCAGCAGCTTGGTAGGGCAAGGGCAGCCCCAGCATTTT
NA | TRBJ2-1 | TRBV6-5 | NA | CASRRLGGAQFF | TGTGCCAGCAGGAGGCTGGGCGGGGCGCAGTTCTTC
few | TRBJ1-2 | TRBV7-2 | NA | CASSPSWQGGGYTF | TGTGCCAGCAGCCCGAGCTGGCAGGGAGGGGGCTACACCTTC
NA | TRBJ1-2 | TRBV6-4 | NA | CASSDNVWPAPEGYTF | TGTGCCAGCAGTGACAACGTTTGGCCCGCCCCGGAGGGCTACACCTTC
NA | TRBJ2-7 | TRBV7-6 | NA | CASSFGVDSTGEQYF | TGTGCCAGCAGCTTCGGGGTGGACAGCACGGGCGAGCAGTACTTC
NA | TRBJ2-1 | TRBV12-3/TRBV12-4 | NA | CASTPLRGTYNEQFF | TGTGCCAGCACCCCCCTGAGGGGCACCTACAATGAGCAGTTCTTC
NA | TRBJ1-4 | TRBV5-6 | TRBD1 | CASTAGPGTGEKLFF | TGTGCCAGCACCGCTGGCCCGGGGACAGGTGAAAAACTGTTTTTT
few | TRBJ2-1 | TRBV20-1 | TRBD2 | CSASGGSGGAVNHEQFF | TGCAGTGCTAGCGGGGGAAGCGGGGGGGCCGTCAACCATGAGCAGTTCTTC
NA | TRBJ2-5 | TRBV29-1 | TRBD1 | CSVQGAGETQYF | TGCAGCGTCCAGGGGGCGGGGGAGACCCAGTACTTC